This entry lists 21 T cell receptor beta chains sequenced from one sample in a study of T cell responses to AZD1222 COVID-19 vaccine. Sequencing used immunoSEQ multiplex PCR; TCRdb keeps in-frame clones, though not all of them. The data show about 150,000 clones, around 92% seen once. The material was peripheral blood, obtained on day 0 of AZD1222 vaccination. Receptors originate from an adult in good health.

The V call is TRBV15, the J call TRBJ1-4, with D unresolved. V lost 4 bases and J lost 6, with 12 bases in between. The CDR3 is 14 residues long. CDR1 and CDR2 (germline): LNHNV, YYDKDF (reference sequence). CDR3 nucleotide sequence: TGTGCCACCAGCAATGGGCAGATGGATGAAAAACTGTTTTTT. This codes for CATSNGQMDEKLFF.

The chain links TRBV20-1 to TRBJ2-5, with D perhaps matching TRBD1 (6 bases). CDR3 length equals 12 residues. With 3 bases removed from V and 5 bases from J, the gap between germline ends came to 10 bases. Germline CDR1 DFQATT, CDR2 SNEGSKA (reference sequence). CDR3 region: CSASQGRETQYF. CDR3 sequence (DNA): TGCAGTGCTAGTCAGGGGCGGGAGACCCAGTACTTC.

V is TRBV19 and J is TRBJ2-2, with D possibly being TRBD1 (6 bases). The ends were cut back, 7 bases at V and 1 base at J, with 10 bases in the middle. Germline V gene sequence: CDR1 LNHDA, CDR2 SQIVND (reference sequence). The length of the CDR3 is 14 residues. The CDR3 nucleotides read TGTGCCAGTACTGGGACACAGAACACCGGGGAGCTGTTTTTT. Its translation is CASTGTQNTGELFF.

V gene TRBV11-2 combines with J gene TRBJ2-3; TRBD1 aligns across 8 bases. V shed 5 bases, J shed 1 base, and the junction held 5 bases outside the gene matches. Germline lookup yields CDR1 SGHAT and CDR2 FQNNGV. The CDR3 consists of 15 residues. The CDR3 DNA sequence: TGTGCCAGCAGCCGTGGACAGGGACGCACAGATACGCAGTATTTT. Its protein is CASSRGQGRTDTQYF.

CDR3 sequence reads: CASSLLLVGETQYF. CDR3 in DNA: TGTGCCAGCAGCTTATTGTTAGTTGGAGAGACCCAGTACTTC. The chain couples TRBV7-2 to TRBJ2-5; D is ambiguous. Germline lookup yields CDR1 SGHTA and CDR2 FQGNSA. Trimming took 2 bases from V and 4 from J, leaving 11 bases between them. The CDR3 is made up of 14 amino acids.

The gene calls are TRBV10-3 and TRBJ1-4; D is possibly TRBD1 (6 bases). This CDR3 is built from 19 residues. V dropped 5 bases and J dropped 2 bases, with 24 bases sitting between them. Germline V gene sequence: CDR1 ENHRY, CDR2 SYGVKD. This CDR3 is CAISKTRTVNNSTNEKLFF. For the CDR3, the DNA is TGTGCCATCAGTAAGACAAGGACAGTCAACAATTCCACTAATGAAAAACTGTTTTTT.

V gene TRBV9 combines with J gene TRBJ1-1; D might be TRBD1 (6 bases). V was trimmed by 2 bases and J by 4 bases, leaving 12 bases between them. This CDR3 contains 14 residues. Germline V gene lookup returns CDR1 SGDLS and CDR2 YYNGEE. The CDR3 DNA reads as TGTGCCAGCAGCGTTTGGGGGCTGGGCACTGAAGCTTTCTTT. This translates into CASSVWGLGTEAFF.

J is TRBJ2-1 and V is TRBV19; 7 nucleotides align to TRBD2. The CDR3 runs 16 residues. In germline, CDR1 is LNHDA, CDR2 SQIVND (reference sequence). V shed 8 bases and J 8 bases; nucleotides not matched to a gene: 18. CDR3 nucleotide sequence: TGTGCCAGTCAACAAATCGGACTAGACCCTGTGGATGAGCAGTTCTTC. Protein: CASQQIGLDPVDEQFF.

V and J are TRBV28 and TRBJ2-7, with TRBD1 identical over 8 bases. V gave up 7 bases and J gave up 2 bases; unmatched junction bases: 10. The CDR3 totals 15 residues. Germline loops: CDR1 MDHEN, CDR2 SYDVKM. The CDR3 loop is CASIRGTGPTYEQYF. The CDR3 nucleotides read TGTGCCAGCATTAGAGGGACAGGACCTACCTACGAGCAGTACTTC.

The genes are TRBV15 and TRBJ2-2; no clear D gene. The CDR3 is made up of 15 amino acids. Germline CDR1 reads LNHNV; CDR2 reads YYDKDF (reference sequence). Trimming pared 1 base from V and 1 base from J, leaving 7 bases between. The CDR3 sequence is CATSRGIGNTGELFF. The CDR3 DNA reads TGTGCCACCAGCAGAGGGATCGGGAACACCGGGGAGCTGTTTTTT.

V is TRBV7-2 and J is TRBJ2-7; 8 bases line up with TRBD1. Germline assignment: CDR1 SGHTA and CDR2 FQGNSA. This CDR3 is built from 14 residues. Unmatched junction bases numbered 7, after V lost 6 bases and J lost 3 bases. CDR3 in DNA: TGTGCCAGCAGGCCGGACAGGGTTATCTACGAGCAGTACTTC. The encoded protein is CASRPDRVIYEQYF.

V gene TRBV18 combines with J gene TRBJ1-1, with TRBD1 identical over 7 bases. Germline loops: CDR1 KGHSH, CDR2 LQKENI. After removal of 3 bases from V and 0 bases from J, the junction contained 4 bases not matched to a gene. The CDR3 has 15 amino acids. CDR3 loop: CASSPPTGLNTEAFF. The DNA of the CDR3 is TGTGCCAGCTCACCCCCGACAGGGCTGAACACTGAAGCTTTCTTT. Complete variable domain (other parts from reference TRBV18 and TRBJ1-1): NAGVMQNPRHLVRRRGQEARLRCSPMKGHSHVYWYRQLPEEGLKFMVYLQKENIIDESGMPKERFSAEFPKEGPSILRIQQVVRGDSAAYFCASSPPTGLNTEAFFGQGTRLTVV.

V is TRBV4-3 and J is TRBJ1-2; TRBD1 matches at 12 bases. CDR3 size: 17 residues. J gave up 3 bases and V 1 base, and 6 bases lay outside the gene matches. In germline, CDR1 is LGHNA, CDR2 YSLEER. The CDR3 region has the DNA TGCGCCAGCAGCCAAGTTAGGGGACAGGGGGCGTACTATGGCTACACCTTC. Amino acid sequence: CASSQVRGQGAYYGYTF.

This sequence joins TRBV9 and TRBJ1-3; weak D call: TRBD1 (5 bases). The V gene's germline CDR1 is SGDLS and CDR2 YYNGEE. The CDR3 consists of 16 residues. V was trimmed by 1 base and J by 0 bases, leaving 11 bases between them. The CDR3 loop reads CASSVRGQSSGNTIYF. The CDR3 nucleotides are TGTGCCAGCAGCGTACGGGGCCAGAGCTCTGGAAACACCATATATTTT. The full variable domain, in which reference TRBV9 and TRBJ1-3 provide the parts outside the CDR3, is DSGVTQTPKHLITATGQRVTLRCSPRSGDLSVYWYQQSLDQGLQFLIQYYNGEERAKGNILERFSAQQFPDLHSELNLSSLELGDSALYFCASSVRGQSSGNTIYFGEGSWLTVV.

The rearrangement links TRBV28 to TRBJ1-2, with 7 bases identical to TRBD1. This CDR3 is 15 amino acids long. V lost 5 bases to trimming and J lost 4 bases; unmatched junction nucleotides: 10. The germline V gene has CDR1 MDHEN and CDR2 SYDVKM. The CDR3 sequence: CASSTAGTGVYGYTF. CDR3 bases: TGTGCCAGCAGTACCGCTGGTACAGGGGTCTATGGCTACACCTTC.

CDR3 DNA sequence: TGCGCCAGCAGCCAACTTATGACGACTGAAGCTTTCTTT. This sequence encodes CASSQLMTTEAFF. The chain uses TRBV4-3 and TRBJ1-1; D uncertain. V lost 2 bases, J lost 5 bases, and 9 bases lay in between. CDR1 and CDR2 from the germline V gene are LGHNA and YSLEER. The CDR3 contains 13 residues.

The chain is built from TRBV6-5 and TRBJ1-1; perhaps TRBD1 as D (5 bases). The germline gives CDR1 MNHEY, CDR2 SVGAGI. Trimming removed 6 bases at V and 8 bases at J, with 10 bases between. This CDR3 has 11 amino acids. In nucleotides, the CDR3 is TGTGCCAGCAGGGACACGATCGAAGCTTTCTTT. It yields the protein CASRDTIEAFF.

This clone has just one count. CDR3 coding DNA: TGTGCCACCAGCAGAGATCTCCCGGGACTAGCGGGGGGCCACAATGAGCAGTTCTTC. It yields the protein CATSRDLPGLAGGHNEQFF. The J gene is TRBJ2-1, the V gene TRBV15, with 15 bases that match TRBD2. CDR3 length: 19 residues. The V and J ends lost 0 bases and 5 bases, in that order; junction bases with no gene match: 8. In germline, CDR1 is LNHNV, CDR2 YYDKDF (reference sequence).

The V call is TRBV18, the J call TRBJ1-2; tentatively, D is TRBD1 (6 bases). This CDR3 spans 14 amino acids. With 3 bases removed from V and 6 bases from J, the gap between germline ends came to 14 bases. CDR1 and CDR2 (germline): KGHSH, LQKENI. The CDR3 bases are TGTGCCAGCTCACCTCAGGACAGTGTACATGGCTACACCTTC. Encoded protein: CASSPQDSVHGYTF.

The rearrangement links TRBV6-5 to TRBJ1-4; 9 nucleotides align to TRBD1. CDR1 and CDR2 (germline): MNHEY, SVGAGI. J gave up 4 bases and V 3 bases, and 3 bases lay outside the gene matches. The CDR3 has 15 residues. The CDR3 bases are TGTGCCAGCAGTTATCGACAGGGGGTTAATGAAAAACTGTTTTTT. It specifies CASSYRQGVNEKLFF.

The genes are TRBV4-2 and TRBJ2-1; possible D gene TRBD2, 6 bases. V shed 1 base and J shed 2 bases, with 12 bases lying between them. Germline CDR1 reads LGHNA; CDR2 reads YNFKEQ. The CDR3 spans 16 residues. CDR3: CASSQVGGSPYNEQFF. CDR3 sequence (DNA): TGTGCCAGCAGCCAAGTTGGGGGGTCCCCCTACAATGAGCAGTTCTTC.